This T cell receptor (beta chain) was identified during a study of a mutant IDH1 vaccine in newly diagnosed glioma. Study context: Treated patients, 62.5% male and roughly 40% female, averaged roughly 43 years of age.

As to time point: baseline, week 1 (first vaccination visit). Treatment noted: pre-vaccination baseline after standard-of-care therapy. The donors had new WHO grade 3 or 4 astrocytomas; these were IDH1-mutant and ATRX-lost. The table came from immunoSEQ multiplex PCR; TCRdb's copy has only in-frame clones and leaves some out. The sample consists of about 92,000 clones, around four fifths of them appearing once. The sequence was collected from a woman aged 45-60 years with glioma. The sample was PBMCs, taken from a glioma patient treated with radiotherapy, temozolomide or both.

The DNA of the CDR3 is TGTGCCAGCAGCTCTGCAGGTAGCTATGGCTACACCTTC. It specifies CASSSAGSYGYTF. This sequence joins TRBV6-1 and TRBJ1-2; D uncertain. The V gene's germline CDR1 is MNHNS and CDR2 SASEGT. The CDR3 consists of 13 residues. The V end lost 6 bases, the J end lost 4 bases, and 12 bases lay between the germline ends.